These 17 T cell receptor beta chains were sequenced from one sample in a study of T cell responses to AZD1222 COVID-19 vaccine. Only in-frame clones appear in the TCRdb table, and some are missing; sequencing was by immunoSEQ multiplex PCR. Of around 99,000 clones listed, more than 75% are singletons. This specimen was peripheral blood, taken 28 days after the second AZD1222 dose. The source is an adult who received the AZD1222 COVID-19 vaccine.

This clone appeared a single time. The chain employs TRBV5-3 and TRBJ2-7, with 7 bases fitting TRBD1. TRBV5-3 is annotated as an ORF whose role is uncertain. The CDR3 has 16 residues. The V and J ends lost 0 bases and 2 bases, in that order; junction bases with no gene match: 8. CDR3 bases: TGTGCCAGAAGCTTGGGCGACAGGGACGGCCCCTACGAGCAGTACTTC. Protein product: CARSLGDRDGPYEQYF.

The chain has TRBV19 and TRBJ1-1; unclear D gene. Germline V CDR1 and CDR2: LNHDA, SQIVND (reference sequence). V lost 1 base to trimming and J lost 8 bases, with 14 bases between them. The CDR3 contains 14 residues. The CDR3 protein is CASSIGVGLIEAFF. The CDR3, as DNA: TGTGCCAGTAGTATAGGAGTAGGGCTCATCGAAGCTTTCTTT.

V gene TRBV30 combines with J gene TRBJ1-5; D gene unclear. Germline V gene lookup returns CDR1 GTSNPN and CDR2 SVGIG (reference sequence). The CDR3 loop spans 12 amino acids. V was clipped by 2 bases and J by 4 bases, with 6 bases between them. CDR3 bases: TGTGCCTGGAGTTTAGGGAATCAGCCCCAGCATTTT. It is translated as CAWSLGNQPQHF.

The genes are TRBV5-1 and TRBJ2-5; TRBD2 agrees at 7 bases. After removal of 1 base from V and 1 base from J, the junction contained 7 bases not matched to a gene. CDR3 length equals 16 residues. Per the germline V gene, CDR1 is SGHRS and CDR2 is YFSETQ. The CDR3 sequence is CASSLSWASGQETQYF. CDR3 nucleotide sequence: TGCGCCAGCAGCTTGAGTTGGGCTAGCGGCCAAGAGACCCAGTACTTC.

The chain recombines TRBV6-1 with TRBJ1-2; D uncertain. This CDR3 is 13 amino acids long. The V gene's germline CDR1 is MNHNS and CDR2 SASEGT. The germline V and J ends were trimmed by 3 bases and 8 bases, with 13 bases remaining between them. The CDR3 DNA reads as TGTGCCAGCAGTGATTTGGTTTCCCCCGGCTACACCTTC. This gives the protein CASSDLVSPGYTF.

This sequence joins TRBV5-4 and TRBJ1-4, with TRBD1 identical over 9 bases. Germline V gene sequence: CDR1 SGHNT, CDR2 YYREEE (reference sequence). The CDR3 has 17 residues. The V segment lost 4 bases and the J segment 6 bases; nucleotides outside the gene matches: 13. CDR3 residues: CASSDRGVGLWDEKLFF. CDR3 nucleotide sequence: TGTGCCAGCAGCGACAGGGGGGTGGGCCTCTGGGATGAAAAACTGTTTTTT.

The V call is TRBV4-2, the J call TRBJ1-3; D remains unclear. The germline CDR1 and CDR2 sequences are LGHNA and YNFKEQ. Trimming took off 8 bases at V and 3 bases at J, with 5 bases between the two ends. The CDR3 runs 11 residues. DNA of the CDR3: TGTGCCAGCGGAGATGGAAACACCATATATTTT. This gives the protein CASGDGNTIYF.

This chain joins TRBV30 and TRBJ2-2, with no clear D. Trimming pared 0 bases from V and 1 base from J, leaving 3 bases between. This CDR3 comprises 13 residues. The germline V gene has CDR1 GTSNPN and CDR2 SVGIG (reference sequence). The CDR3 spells CAWSVLNTGELFF. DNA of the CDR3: TGTGCCTGGAGTGTCTTGAACACCGGGGAGCTGTTTTTT.

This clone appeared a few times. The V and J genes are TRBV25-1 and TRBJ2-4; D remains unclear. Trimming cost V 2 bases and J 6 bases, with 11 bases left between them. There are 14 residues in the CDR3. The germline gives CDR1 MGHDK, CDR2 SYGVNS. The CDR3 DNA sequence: TGTGCCAGCAGTGAAGAAAGGTCAGGAAACATTCAGTACTTC. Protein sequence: CASSEERSGNIQYF.

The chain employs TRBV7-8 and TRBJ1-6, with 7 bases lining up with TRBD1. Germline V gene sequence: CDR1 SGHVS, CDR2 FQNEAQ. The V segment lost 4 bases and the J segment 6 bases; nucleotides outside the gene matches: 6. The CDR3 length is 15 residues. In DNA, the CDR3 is TGTGCCAGCAGCTACAGGGGTGCAGGTAATTCACCCCTCCACTTT. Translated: CASSYRGAGNSPLHF.

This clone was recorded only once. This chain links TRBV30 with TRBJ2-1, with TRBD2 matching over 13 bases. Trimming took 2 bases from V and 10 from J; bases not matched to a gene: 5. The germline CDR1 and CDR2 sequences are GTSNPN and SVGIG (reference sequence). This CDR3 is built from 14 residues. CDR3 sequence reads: CAWSKPGLAGEQFF. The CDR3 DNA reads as TGTGCCTGGAGTAAGCCGGGACTAGCGGGGGAGCAGTTCTTC.

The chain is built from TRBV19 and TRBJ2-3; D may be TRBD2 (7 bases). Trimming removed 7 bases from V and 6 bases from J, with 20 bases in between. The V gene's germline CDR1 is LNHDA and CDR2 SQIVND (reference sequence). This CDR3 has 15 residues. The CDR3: CASTLGGAESDTQYF. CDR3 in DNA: TGTGCCAGTACCCTGGGGGGGGCTGAGTCGGATACGCAGTATTTT. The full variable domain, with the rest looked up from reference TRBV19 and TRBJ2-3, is DGGITQSPKYLFRKEGQNVTLSCEQNLNHDAMYWYRQDPGQGLRLIYYSQIVNDFQKGDIAEGYSVSREKKESFPLTVTSAQKNPTAFYLCASTLGGAESDTQYFGPGTRLTVL.

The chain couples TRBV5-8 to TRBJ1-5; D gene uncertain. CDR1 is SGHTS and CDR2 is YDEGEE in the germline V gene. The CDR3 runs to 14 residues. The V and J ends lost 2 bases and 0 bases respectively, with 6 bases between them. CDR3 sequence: CASSFDGSNQPQHF. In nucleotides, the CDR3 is TGTGCCAGCAGCTTCGACGGTAGCAATCAGCCCCAGCATTTT.

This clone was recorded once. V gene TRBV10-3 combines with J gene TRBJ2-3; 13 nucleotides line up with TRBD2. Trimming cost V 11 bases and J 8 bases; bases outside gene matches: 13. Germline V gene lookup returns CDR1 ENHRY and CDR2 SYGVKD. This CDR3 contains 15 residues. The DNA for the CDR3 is TGTGCCTCGGGGACTAGCGGGGATTATGGGGGTACGCAGTATTTT. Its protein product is CASGTSGDYGGTQYF.

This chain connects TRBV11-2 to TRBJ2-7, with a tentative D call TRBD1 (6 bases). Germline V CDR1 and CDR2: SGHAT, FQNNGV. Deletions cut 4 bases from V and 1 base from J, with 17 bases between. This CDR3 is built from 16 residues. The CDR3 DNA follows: TGTGCCAGCAGCTCCACAGGGCCGTGGTTTTCCTACGAGCAGTACTTC. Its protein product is CASSSTGPWFSYEQYF.

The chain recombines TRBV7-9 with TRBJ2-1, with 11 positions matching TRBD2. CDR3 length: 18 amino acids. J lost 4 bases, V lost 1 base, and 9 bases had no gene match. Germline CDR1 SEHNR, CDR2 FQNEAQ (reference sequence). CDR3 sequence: CASSLELSGLAAYNEQFF. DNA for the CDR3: TGTGCCAGCAGCTTAGAACTCTCGGGACTAGCGGCTTACAATGAGCAGTTCTTC.

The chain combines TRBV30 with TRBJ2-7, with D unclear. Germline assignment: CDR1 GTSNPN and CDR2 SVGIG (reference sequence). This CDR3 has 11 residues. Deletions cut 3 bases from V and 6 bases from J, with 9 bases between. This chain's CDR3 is CAWSPPCEQYF. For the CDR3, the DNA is TGTGCCTGGAGCCCTCCATGCGAGCAGTACTTC.